This T cell receptor (beta chain) was sequenced for a study of blood T cells in healthy people across ages. A second PCR, run for roughly 6 to 11 cycles, used a sample-barcoded 5' primer plus a J-beta primer mix. TCRdb reanalysed the 5' RACE reads using MiXCR and keeps one entry per CDR3 protein. Of some 760,000 distinct CDR3 sequences in the sample, just under 25% were seen once. At least 6 million PBMCs were isolated per sample. V was shortened by 1 base and J by 2 bases, with 14 bases between the two germline ends. The CDR3 runs 16 residues. In germline, CDR1 is LNHNV, CDR2 YYDKDF (reference sequence). In its sample, this clonotype was seen many times. This sample also belongs to another study, concerning T cells of mothers and their children. From that study: Each child contributed roughly 3.2 million TCR beta CDR3 reads, while each mother contributed over 8 million. No clone of persistent microchimeric T cells was detected.

The sequence came from a boy between 5 and 17 years old in good health. The sequencing sample was made of blood. This chain links TRBV15 with TRBJ2-5; the D gene is possibly TRBD2 (6 bases). Here the CDR3 reads CATSRVGRRGQETQYF. CDR3 DNA: TGTGCCACCAGCAGAGTTGGAAGGCGGGGACAAGAGACCCAGTACTTC.